This TCR beta chain was identified during a study of cytomegalovirus exposure and HLA in healthy donors. The CDR3 totals 16 residues. The ends lost 0 bases at V and 2 bases at J; junction bases unmatched: 6. Looked up from germline, CDR1 is GTSNPN and CDR2 is SVGIG (reference sequence). Donors were ostensibly healthy at sampling, although undocumented immune exposures were probable. In the PCR, 60 Vbeta and 13 Jbeta primers were used. In the study's own analysis: Counted up in a later analysis, unique TCR beta chains came to 60 million to 95 million, with about 9.9 million shared. Sequencing was performed with immunoSEQ multiplex PCR; in TCRdb, only in-frame clones are kept and a portion is missing. V and J calls and clone size are given by that table; D and trimming were obtained from the DNA. The sample lists 87,000 or so clones; 60% to 75% were seen once. As for this clone: Antigen unknown.

The study, taken as a whole, reports: One later analysis reportedly identified an Asian-associated ancestry cluster that showed fewer N-insertions than the approximately 710-donor mean. TRBV6-2, TRBV6-3 and some other V segments were excluded as indistinguishable.

The chain links TRBV30 to TRBJ2-3, with 9 positions matching TRBD2. The specimen sequenced was PBMCs. The sequence was collected from a man aged 60 to 75 in good health and CMV-seronegative. This chain's CDR3 is CAWSVSRTSDTDTQYF. CDR3 coding DNA: TGTGCCTGGAGTGTATCCCGGACTAGCGACACAGATACGCAGTATTTT.